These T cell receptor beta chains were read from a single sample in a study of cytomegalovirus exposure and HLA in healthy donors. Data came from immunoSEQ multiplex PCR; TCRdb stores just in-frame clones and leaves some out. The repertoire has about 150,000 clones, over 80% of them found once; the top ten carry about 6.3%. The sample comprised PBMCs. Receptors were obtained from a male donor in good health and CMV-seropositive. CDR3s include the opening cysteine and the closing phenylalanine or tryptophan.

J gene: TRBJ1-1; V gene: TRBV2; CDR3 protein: CASGGTANTEAFF
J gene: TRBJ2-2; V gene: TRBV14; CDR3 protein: CASSQAQGVTGELFF
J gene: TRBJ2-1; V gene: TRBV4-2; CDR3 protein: CASSQVLAAPEFF
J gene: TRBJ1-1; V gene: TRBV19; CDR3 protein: CASSDRGLSDTEAFF
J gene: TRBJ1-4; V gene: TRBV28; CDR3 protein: CASSLESLNEKLFF
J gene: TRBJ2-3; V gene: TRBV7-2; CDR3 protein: CASSFTSGKMADTQYF
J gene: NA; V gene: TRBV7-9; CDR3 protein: CATLPIPGTGVSYEQYF
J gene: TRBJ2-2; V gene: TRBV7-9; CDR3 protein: CSSSLRPGNPNTGELFF
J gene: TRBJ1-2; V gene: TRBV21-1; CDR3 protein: CASSKEGGCLAGYTF
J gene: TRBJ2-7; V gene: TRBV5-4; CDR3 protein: CASSLGTLYEQYF
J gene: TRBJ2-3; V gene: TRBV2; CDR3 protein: CASSGGSLRDTQYF
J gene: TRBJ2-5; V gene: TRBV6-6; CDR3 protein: CASSYGAEKTQYF
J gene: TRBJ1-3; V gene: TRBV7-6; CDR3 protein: CASRGYSGNTIYF
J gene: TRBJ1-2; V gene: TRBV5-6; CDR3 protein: CASSLNRVIYGYTF
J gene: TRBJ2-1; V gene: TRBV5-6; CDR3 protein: CASSSPGGMQPPQFF
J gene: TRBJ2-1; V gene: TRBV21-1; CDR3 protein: CASSKEDRGNEQFF
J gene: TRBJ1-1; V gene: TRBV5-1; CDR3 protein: CASSPPENVNTEAFF
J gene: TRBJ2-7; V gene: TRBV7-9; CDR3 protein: CASSLSRWEQYF
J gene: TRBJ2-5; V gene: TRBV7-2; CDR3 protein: CASSLELLLYQETQYF
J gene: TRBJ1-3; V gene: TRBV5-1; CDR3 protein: CASSLDRSRGTIYF
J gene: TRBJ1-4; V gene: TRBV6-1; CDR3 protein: CASSGTGANEKLFF
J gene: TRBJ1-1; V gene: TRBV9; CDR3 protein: CASSGGQGPQTFF
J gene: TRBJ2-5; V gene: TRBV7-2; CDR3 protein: CASSRGMSGKQETQYF
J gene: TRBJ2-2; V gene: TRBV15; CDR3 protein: CATSRTGTNTGELFF
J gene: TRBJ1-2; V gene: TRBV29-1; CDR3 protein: CSVEPTGGWGYTF
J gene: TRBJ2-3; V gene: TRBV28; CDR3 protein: CASSFRGVPTDTQYF
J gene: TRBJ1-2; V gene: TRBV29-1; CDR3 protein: CSVEDLNHGGYTF
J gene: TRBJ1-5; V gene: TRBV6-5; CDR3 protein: CASSASLSQPQHF
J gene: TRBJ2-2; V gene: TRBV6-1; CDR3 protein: CASTSSGRSNGELFF
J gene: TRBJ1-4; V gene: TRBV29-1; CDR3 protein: CSLLEAGNEKLFF
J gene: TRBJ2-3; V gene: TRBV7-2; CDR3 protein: CASSFPPRLTSYTQYF
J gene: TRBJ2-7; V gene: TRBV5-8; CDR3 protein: CASSAVPGGSSYEQYF
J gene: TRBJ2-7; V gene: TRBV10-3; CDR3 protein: CAISGPGDTYEQYF
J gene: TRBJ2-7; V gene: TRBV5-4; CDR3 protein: CASSSGDRGRLEQYF
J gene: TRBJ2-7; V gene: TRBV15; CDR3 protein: CATSRDSSGRASEQYF
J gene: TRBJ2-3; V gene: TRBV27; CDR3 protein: CASSLSRGADTQYF
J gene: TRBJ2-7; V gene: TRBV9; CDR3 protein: CASSIRPGAGYYEQYF
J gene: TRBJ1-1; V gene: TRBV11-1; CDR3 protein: CASSPPTALYTEAFF
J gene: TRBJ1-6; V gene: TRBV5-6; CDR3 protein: CASSLSGTGDSPLHF
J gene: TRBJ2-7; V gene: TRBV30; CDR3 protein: CAWSVPAGTYEQYF
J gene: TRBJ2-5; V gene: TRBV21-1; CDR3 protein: CASSKRGLAGGVETQYF
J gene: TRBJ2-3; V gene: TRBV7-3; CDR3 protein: CASSLPRLLSTDTQYF
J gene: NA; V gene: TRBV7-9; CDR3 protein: CASSSLAGEGYEQYF
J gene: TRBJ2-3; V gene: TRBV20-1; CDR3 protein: CSAPLPGTQYF
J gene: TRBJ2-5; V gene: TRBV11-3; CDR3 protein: CASSPRTSGRALETQYF
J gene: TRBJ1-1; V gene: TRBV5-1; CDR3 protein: CASRGGGNTEAFF
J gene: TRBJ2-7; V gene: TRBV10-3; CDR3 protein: CAISESKREVLYEQYF